The 22 T cell receptor beta chains in this list originate from one sample, sequenced in a study of Tregs in tolerant kidney transplant recipients. TCRdb keeps only in-frame clones here, not all; method: immunoSEQ multiplex PCR. The table records 70,000 to 95,000 clones, approximately 89% of them present only once. Sequenced material: Tregs from blood, taken before the transplant. These receptor sequences come from a human donor who received a combined kidney and bone marrow transplant.

CDR3 in DNA: TGTGCCAGCAGCTCACAGCGATTTGGCTCTGGGGCCAACGTCCTGACTTTC. Translated, it gives CASSSQRFGSGANVLTF. V is TRBV11-2 and J is TRBJ2-6; no clear D gene. Germline CDR1 and CDR2: SGHAT and FQNNGV. The CDR3 runs to 17 residues. Deletions cut 4 bases from V and 0 bases from J, with 13 bases between. The variable domain in full, with the rest retrieved from reference TRBV11-2 and TRBJ2-6, is EAGVAQSPRYKIIEKRQSVAFWCNPISGHATLYWYQQILGQGPKLLIQFQNNGVVDDSQLPKDRFSAERLKGVDSTLKIQPAKLEDSAVYLCASSSQRFGSGANVLTFGAGSRLTVL.

The chain links TRBV2 to TRBJ2-1; TRBD2 matches at 9 bases. Trimming took 2 bases from V and 6 from J; bases not matched to a gene: 5. The CDR3 sequence is 15 residues long. CDR1 is SNHLY and CDR2 is FYNNEI in the germline V gene. The CDR3 protein is CASSEYFSGGNEQFF. The CDR3 DNA follows: TGTGCCAGCAGTGAATATTTTAGCGGGGGCAATGAGCAGTTCTTC.

This clone was found once. The CDR3 protein is CASSLKGTGGTDTQYF. The CDR3 nucleotides read TGTGCCAGCAGCTTGAAGGGGACAGGAGGAACAGATACGCAGTATTTT. The chain recombines TRBV5-4 with TRBJ2-3; 8 nucleotides match TRBD1. The CDR3 runs 16 residues. V shed 1 base, J shed 3 bases, and the junction held 7 bases outside the gene matches. Germline V gives CDR1 SGHNT, CDR2 YYREEE (reference sequence).

CDR3 in amino acids: CASGPDRVTDTQYF. The CDR3 DNA follows: TGTGCCAGCGGCCCGGACAGGGTCACAGATACGCAGTATTTT. This chain uses TRBV2 with TRBJ2-3; TRBD1 agrees at 8 bases. The CDR3 extends over 14 amino acids. From germline, CDR1 is SNHLY and CDR2 FYNNEI. The junction had 6 bases not matched to a gene; V was cut back by 8 bases and J by 2 bases.

The chain employs TRBV6-5 and TRBJ2-3, with TRBD2 identical over 7 bases. Germline V gene data show CDR1 as MNHEY and CDR2 as SVGAGI. The trim removed 6 bases at V and 7 bases at J, leaving 10 bases unmatched. This CDR3 spans 14 amino acids. For the CDR3, the DNA is TGTGCCAGCAGCCCCGGGACTACTCGCCATACGCAGTATTTT. Translation: CASSPGTTRHTQYF.

Only one count was recorded for this clone. V and J are TRBV29-1 and TRBJ2-3; 9 bases match TRBD1. The V gene end was trimmed by 7 bases and the J gene end by 3 bases; junction bases not matched to a gene: 11. Looked up from germline, CDR1 is SQVTM and CDR2 is ANQGSEA. The CDR3 has 15 residues. CDR3 in amino acids: CSATDRGGGTDTQYF. The CDR3 DNA reads as TGCAGCGCAACTGACAGGGGGGGAGGAACAGATACGCAGTATTTT.

The chain is built from TRBV5-4 and TRBJ2-1; no reliable D call. The length of the CDR3 is 11 residues. The V and J ends lost 0 bases and 10 bases respectively, with 5 bases between them. Germline values: CDR1 SGHNT, CDR2 YYREEE (reference sequence). The CDR3 loop is CASSLGVEQFF. The CDR3, as DNA: TGTGCCAGCAGCTTGGGTGTAGAGCAGTTCTTC.

The J gene is TRBJ2-1, the V gene TRBV11-1; a weak D match, TRBD2 (6 bases). Trimming took 1 base from V and 7 from J, leaving 11 bases between them. The germline V gene encodes CDR1 SGHAT and CDR2 FQDESV (reference sequence). This CDR3 has 14 amino acids. In DNA form, the CDR3 reads TGTGCCAGCAGCTTAGAACTAGCCTGGAATGAGCAGTTCTTC. Protein sequence: CASSLELAWNEQFF.

V is TRBV28 and J is TRBJ1-2; the match to TRBD1 covers 7 bases. This CDR3 has 15 amino acids. Trimming at V came to 6 bases and at J to 6 bases, leaving 13 bases not matched to a gene. Looked up from germline, CDR1 is MDHEN and CDR2 is SYDVKM. The CDR3 loop reads CASSPPTGMLDGYTF. CDR3 sequence (DNA): TGTGCCAGCAGCCCCCCGACAGGGATGTTGGATGGCTACACCTTC.

This chain links TRBV9 with TRBJ2-3; TRBD2 matches 7 bases. This CDR3 spans 13 amino acids. Germline lookup yields CDR1 SGDLS and CDR2 YYNGEE. J was trimmed by 6 bases and V by 0 bases; bases with no gene match: 1. The CDR3 coding sequence is TGTGCCAGCAGCGTAGTACTAGCGGATACGCAGTATTTT. It yields the protein CASSVVLADTQYF.

This chain links TRBV7-2 with TRBJ2-5; D could derive from TRBD1 or TRBD2 (5 bases each). The germline CDR1 and CDR2 sequences are SGHTA and FQGNSA. V lost 2 bases, J lost 3 bases, and 13 bases lay in between. The CDR3 is 15 residues long. The CDR3 spells CASSLQVRGEETQYF. CDR3 DNA sequence: TGTGCCAGCAGCTTACAAGTGCGAGGGGAAGAGACCCAGTACTTC.

The table lists this clone with a few counts. This chain joins TRBV7-8 and TRBJ2-1; 13 nucleotides match TRBD2. J gave up 2 bases and V 2 bases, and 0 bases lay outside the gene matches. The CDR3 sequence is 16 residues long. CDR1 is SGHVS and CDR2 is FQNEAQ in the germline V gene. Here the CDR3 reads CASSLTSGRAYNEQFF. The CDR3 nucleotides are TGTGCCAGCAGCTTAACTAGCGGGAGGGCCTACAATGAGCAGTTCTTC.

V usage is TRBV2 and J usage is TRBJ2-5, with 11 bases fitting TRBD2. This CDR3 region has 16 residues. The J segment lost 0 bases and the V segment lost 5 bases, leaving 5 bases of the junction unmatched. Germline V gives CDR1 SNHLY, CDR2 FYNNEI. The chain's CDR3 is CASSLEGLADQETQYF. CDR3 nucleotide sequence: TGTGCCAGCAGTCTTGAGGGACTAGCGGACCAAGAGACCCAGTACTTC.

J is TRBJ2-5 and V is TRBV9; 9 bases map to TRBD2. The CDR3 contains 15 residues. V trimming: 0 bases; J trimming: 5 bases; junction bases outside the gene matches: 5. Per the germline V gene, CDR1 is SGDLS and CDR2 is YYNGEE. CDR3 in DNA: TGTGCCAGCAGCGTAGGGTCTAGCGGGAAGGAGACCCAGTACTTC. It specifies CASSVGSSGKETQYF.

The rearrangement uses TRBV7-9 and TRBJ1-2; tentative D call: TRBD1 (5 bases). The CDR3 has 13 amino acids. The germline gives CDR1 SEHNR, CDR2 FQNEAQ (reference sequence). V lost 5 bases and J lost 8, with 15 bases in between. The CDR3 nucleotides are TGTGCCAGCAGCCCCGACAGTCTCCAGGGCTACACCTTC. It is translated as CASSPDSLQGYTF.

V is TRBV11-1 and J is TRBJ2-3, with 10 bases that match TRBD2. Germline values: CDR1 SGHAT, CDR2 FQDESV (reference sequence). The CDR3 has 13 residues. J gave up 14 bases and V 1 base, and 6 bases lay outside the gene matches. The CDR3 nucleotides read TGTGCCAGCAGCTTAGGGTCTAGCGGGAGAGTGTATTTT. This translates into CASSLGSSGRVYF.

The rearrangement links TRBV28 to TRBJ1-5; D is ambiguous. Germline V lookup: CDR1 MDHEN, CDR2 SYDVKM. CDR3 size: 14 residues. The V and J ends lost 3 bases and 3 bases respectively, with 9 bases between them. CDR3 sequence reads: CASSFYGNNQPQHF. The CDR3 coding sequence is TGTGCCAGCAGTTTTTACGGAAACAATCAGCCCCAGCATTTT.

The chain uses TRBV2 and TRBJ2-7; D possibly matches TRBD1 or TRBD2 (5 bases each). There are 11 residues in the CDR3. From germline, CDR1 is SNHLY and CDR2 FYNNEI. Trimming left V 8 bases short and J 5 bases short, with 10 bases between. Written as DNA, the CDR3 is TGTGCCAGCCGCTGGGGGAACGAGCAGTACTTC. It is translated as CASRWGNEQYF.

The chain uses TRBV7-9 and TRBJ2-3; 15 bases map to TRBD2. This CDR3 has 16 amino acids. Germline-derived CDR1 and CDR2 are SEHNR and FQNEAQ (reference sequence). V was pared by 4 bases and J by 4 bases, with 3 bases of the junction left unmatched. DNA of the CDR3: TGTGCCAGCAGCTCAGGGACTAGCGGGAGGTCAGATACGCAGTATTTT. Amino acid sequence: CASSSGTSGRSDTQYF.

The chain carries TRBV6-6 and TRBJ1-3, with a possible D match to TRBD1 (5 bases). The germline CDR1 and CDR2 sequences are MNHNY and SVGAGI (reference sequence). This CDR3 spans 12 amino acids. Trimming left V 7 bases short and J 8 bases short, with 12 bases between. CDR3 loop: CASKEGSDTIYF. Here the CDR3 DNA reads TGTGCCAGCAAGGAGGGGTCGGACACCATATATTTT.

The chain is built from TRBV5-6 and TRBJ2-1; 9 bases fit TRBD2. Germline-derived CDR1 and CDR2 are SGHDT and YYEEEE. The CDR3 sequence is 15 residues long. Losses at the gene ends were 4 bases for V and 2 bases for J; bases not matched to a gene: 4. CDR3 amino acids: CASSTLAGAYNEQFF. The CDR3 DNA sequence: TGTGCCAGCAGCACACTAGCGGGTGCCTACAATGAGCAGTTCTTC.

This rearrangement joins TRBV6-5 to TRBJ1-2; the D is unclear. V lost 0 bases and J 4 bases, leaving 15 bases between the germline ends. This CDR3 contains 16 residues. The germline gives CDR1 MNHEY, CDR2 SVGAGI. Here the CDR3 reads CASSYSNRVGSYGYTF. The CDR3, as DNA: TGTGCCAGCAGTTACTCGAATAGGGTAGGGTCCTATGGCTACACCTTC.